This TCR beta chain is from a study of T cell clonality in common variable immunodeficiency. Germline assignment: CDR1 SGHNT and CDR2 YYREEE (reference sequence). Trimming removed 1 base at V and 2 bases at J, with 12 bases between. This CDR3 is 15 amino acids long. Study-level findings and limits: In common variable immunodeficiency, TCR beta chains reportedly carried fewer deletions and N-nucleotide insertions.

With respect to this clone: The antigen is not known. The DNA ends 3 residues before the CDR3 does, and the rest of the CDR3 is filled in from the germline J gene.

The protocol was immunoSEQ multiplex PCR, while the TCRdb copy is restricted to in-frame clones and leaves out a portion. The sample contains about 35,000 clones, none of them singletons. The source material was peripheral blood mononuclear cells. This clonotype was sampled from a person between 18 and 75 years old in good health. V gene TRBV5-4 combines with J gene TRBJ2-5, with a weak D call TRBD1 (5 bases). CDR3 in amino acids: CASSLWGRIQETQYF. The part of the CDR3 DNA that was read is TGTGCCAGCAGCTTGTGGGGCAGGATTCAAGAGACC. The full variable domain, its missing parts supplied by reference TRBV5-4 and TRBJ2-5, is ETGVTQSPTHLIKTRGQQVTLRCSSQSGHNTVSWYQQALGQGPQFIFQYYREEENGRGNFPPRFSGLQFPNYSSELNVNALELDDSALYLCASSLWGRIQETQYFGPGTRLLVL.